This T cell receptor beta chain stems from a study of T-cell memory formation after mild COVID-19. The study's findings and limits: Still unconfirmed is whether the second-wave clones peaking on day 37 recognized SARS-CoV-2. Among clones contracting day 15 to 85, CD4/CD8 was balanced, whereas later expanders leaned CD4+. For contracting clones, CD4+ ones sat mainly in CM and EM, CD8+ in EMRA.

V was shortened by 0 bases and J by 7 bases, with 13 bases between the two germline ends. There are 15 residues in the CDR3. In germline, CDR1 is MGHRA, CDR2 YSYEKL. From 5'RACE with constant-segment primers came TCR alpha and TCR beta cDNA libraries that carried sample barcodes and UMIs. MiXCR, applied by TCRdb to the 5' RACE reads, yields one record per CDR3 protein. The repertoire includes roughly 110,000 distinct CDR3 sequences, about a fifth of them detected once, and about 38% sits in the top ten. This clonotype was found a few times. Its antigen is currently unknown. The clonotype comes from a man aged 18 to 29 who had mild COVID-19 (a few samples of this study predate the infection). Cell type and time point are not known. The sequencing input was PBMCs or a T cell subset sorted from them (not recorded which). The chain couples TRBV4-1 to TRBJ1-5; D uncertain. The CDR3 spells CASSQETDGSQPQHF. CDR3 DNA: TGCGCCAGCAGCCAAGAAACGGACGGGAGCCAGCCCCAGCATTTT.